The T cell receptor (beta chain) described here comes from a study of T cell responses to AZD1222 COVID-19 vaccine (dated by TCRdb to the early 2020s). At the level of the whole study: AZD1222 recipients with second doses at about 4 weeks or about 12 weeks were pooled, because spike-specific TCR depth and breadth did not differ between schedules. TCR sequencing covered more than 230 trial participants: 200 to 220 given two doses of AZD1222 and around 26 given two doses of MenACWY control vaccine. Trial participants were enrolled by age into subgroups of 18-55, 56-69 and 70-plus years, and around 150, 28 and 57 TCR-sequenced participants, respectively, were included in these subgroups.

What this sample's time point label stands for: baseline before first vaccination. Vaccinee samples came from UK trials COV001 and COV002, including a single-blind randomized controlled phase 2/3 trial of AZD1222 (ChAdOx1 nCoV-19) in healthy adults. For TCRbeta chain sequencing, PBMC samples were collected from trial participants at day 0 and at day 28 after the second dose. The CDR3 regions of human TCRbeta chains were analyzed by immunosequencing. The original methods were these. TCRs in the repertoires were compared against a reference library of SARS-CoV-2-specific TCRs that had been generated with the MIRA antigen-specificity platform. Breadth meant the fraction of unique TCRs that were SARS-CoV-2-associated, whereas depth meant the fraction of total T cells that were SARS-CoV-2-associated. Using the MIRA data, each spike-specific TCR was mapped to the spike region that the TCR reacts to and placed in a CD4 or CD8 class. Log10-transformed breadth and depth values were compared by one-way ANOVA with Sidak's multiple comparisons tests. The source is immuneACCESS, and TCRdb retained only in-frame sequences with V and J called. Part of the clones is not carried over; for the studies checked, unresolved V genes explain less than half of this, and the remainder is unexplained. From that table come the V and J calls and clone size; the DNA was used to work out D and trimming. The sample table holds roughly 140,000 clones, of which approximately 94% were seen once. The top ten hold 1.5% to 2% of the sample.

Broad study findings and their caveats: Participants were mostly white British, with more females than males. The authors suggested clonal diversity may have been underestimated. No day 14 peak-response samples were available, so repertoires were characterized only after the peak T cell response. Reportedly, close to half of the unique spike-specific TCRs recognized epitopes lying outside the regions that are mutated in the B.1.351 and B.1.1.7 variants. Conclusions about previously exposed vaccinees are limited because only a handful of AZD1222 recipients were SARS-CoV-2 seropositive at baseline. In the small 56-69-year group, the increase in depth fell short of significance, most likely because of low power. After two AZD1222 doses, spike-specific TCR breadth and depth were significantly higher than at day 0 and than in MenACWY recipients. CD4 TCRs associated with the vaccine covered the entire spike protein, and the dominant responses were in regions 160-218 and 743-854.

Spanning cysteine to phenylalanine, the CDR3 consists of 15 amino acids. Kept here is only the CDR3 DNA, which spans 45 bases and is read in frame from base 1. The germline V gene provides CDR1 SGHVS and CDR2 FQNEAQ. Germline trimming amounts to 3 bases on V and 1 base on J, with 4 as the count of junction bases outside the gene matches. For this clone: No cognate antigen has been identified for it. Base-call qualities are not available, and no considerably larger clone is one nucleotide away.

The chain was built from TRBV7-8 and TRBJ1-1, with 8 bases aligning to TRBD1. The receptor's source is an adult in good health. Sample: peripheral blood, taken on day 0 of AZD1222 vaccination. The sequenced DNA is TGTGCCAGCAGCTTGACGGGACAGGCGAACACTGAAGCTTTCTTT. This yields the protein CASSLTGQANTEAFF.